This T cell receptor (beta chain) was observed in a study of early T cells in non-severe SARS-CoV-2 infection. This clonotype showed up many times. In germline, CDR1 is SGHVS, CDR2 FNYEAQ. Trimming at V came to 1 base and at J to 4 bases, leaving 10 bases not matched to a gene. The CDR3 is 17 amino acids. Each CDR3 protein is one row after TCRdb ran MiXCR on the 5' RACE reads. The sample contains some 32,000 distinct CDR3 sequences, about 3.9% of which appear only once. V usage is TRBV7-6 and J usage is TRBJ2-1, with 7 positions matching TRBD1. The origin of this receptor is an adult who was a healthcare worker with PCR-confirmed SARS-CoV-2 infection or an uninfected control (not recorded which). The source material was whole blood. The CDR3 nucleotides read TGTGCCAGCAGCTTAGGGAGTTTCCGGGACAGATACAATGAGCAGTTCTTC. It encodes CASSLGSFRDRYNEQFF.